This passage covers 23 T cell receptor beta chains from one sample sequenced in a study of T cells expressing NK-cell markers. One entry per CDR3 protein, without DNA, is what TCRdb gives after re-calling the 5' RACE reads. The sample's table shows a few hundred thousand distinct CDR3 sequences. Material for sequencing was blood T cells: a sorted CD56 or NKG2C T cell subset, CD4+ or CD8+ T cells, or bulk PBMC T cells (not recorded which). The receptors were gathered from a man aged 18 to 35 in good health.

The chain has TRBV6-1 and TRBJ2-1. Germline V gives CDR1 MNHNS, CDR2 SASEGT. The length of the CDR3 is 14 residues. The CDR3 here is CASSGYVGYNEQFF.

J is TRBJ2-1 and V is TRBV30; checking the TCRdb D call of TRBD2 is not possible without DNA. Looked up from germline, CDR1 is GTSNPN and CDR2 is SVGIG (reference sequence). This CDR3 comprises 17 residues. The CDR3 is CAWSGLSSGVSYNEQFF.

The chain uses TRBV6-5 and TRBJ1-1. This CDR3 comprises 14 residues. Germline CDR1 MNHEY, CDR2 SVGAGI. The CDR3 reads CASSSSAGPPEAFF.

The chain carries TRBV5-1 and TRBJ1-1; TCRdb gives TRBD1 as the D gene, but with no DNA this cannot be confirmed. Germline CDR1 is SGHRS and CDR2 is YFSETQ. The CDR3 spans 15 residues. CDR3: CASSLRGAQNTEAFF.

This chain uses TRBV18 with TRBJ2-7. CDR3 length: 15 amino acids. The V gene's germline CDR1 is KGHSH and CDR2 LQKENI. CDR3 sequence reads: CASSPTSMGPYEQYF.

The chain uses TRBV6-2 or TRBV6-3 and TRBJ2-7. The germline gives CDR1 MNHEY, CDR2 SVGEGT. The CDR3 sequence is 16 residues long. CDR3 in amino acids: CASSYSKVGRSYEQYF.

V is TRBV24-1 and J is TRBJ1-3; TCRdb's D call of TRBD1 is untestable without DNA. Germline V gene data show CDR1 as KGHDR and CDR2 as SFDVKD. This CDR3 contains 14 residues. The CDR3 spells CATSTGPSGNTIYF.

This CDR3 is CASSQERPLRVGNEQFF. The V gene is TRBV3-1, the J gene TRBJ2-1. CDR3 size: 17 residues. CDR1 is LGHDT, CDR2 YNNKEL, per germline (reference sequence).

The V gene is TRBV5-1, the J gene TRBJ1-2; checking the TCRdb D call of TRBD1 is not possible without DNA. The CDR3 length is 15 residues. Germline V gives CDR1 SGHRS, CDR2 YFSETQ. CDR3 region: CASSLGGQAAYGYTF.

The rearrangement joins TRBV29-1 to TRBJ2-1; with no DNA, the TCRdb D assignment of TRBD2 cannot be verified. The CDR3 totals 13 residues. In germline, CDR1 is SQVTM, CDR2 ANQGSEA. CDR3: CSVERDSRDEQFF.

V and J are TRBV7-8 and TRBJ2-3; the D call from TCRdb, TRBD2, cannot be confirmed without DNA. Germline CDR1 reads SGHVS; CDR2 reads FQNEAQ. The length of the CDR3 is 17 residues. This chain's CDR3 is CASSRRSSGSLGDTQYF.

This chain connects TRBV9 to TRBJ2-7; TCRdb calls TRBD2, which cannot be checked without DNA. This CDR3 contains 15 residues. CDR1 and CDR2 (germline): SGDLS, YYNGEE. This CDR3 is CASSERLAGPYEQYF.

V and J are TRBV5-1 and TRBJ1-2; TCRdb indicates TRBD1, and absent DNA this call remains unverified. The germline V gene encodes CDR1 SGHRS and CDR2 YFSETQ. CDR3 size: 14 residues. This CDR3 is CASSPTGGLDGYTF.

The chain carries TRBV20-1 and TRBJ2-3; TCRdb lists TRBD1, though no DNA is available to test this call. The CDR3 is 15 residues long. The germline CDR1 and CDR2 sequences are DFQATT and SNEGSKA (reference sequence). CDR3 amino acids: CSASDRAGRTDTQYF.

The chain carries TRBV7-9 and TRBJ2-1; the D call from TCRdb, TRBD2, cannot be confirmed without DNA. Germline V gene data show CDR1 as SEHNR and CDR2 as FQNEAQ (reference sequence). This CDR3 spans 15 amino acids. The CDR3 spells CASRADFSSYNEQFF.

The chain combines TRBV5-1 with TRBJ2-6; the TRBD2 assignment by TCRdb is unverifiable without DNA. The germline V gene has CDR1 SGHRS and CDR2 YFSETQ. The CDR3 extends over 15 amino acids. This CDR3 is CASTEGLAGANVLTF.

This sequence joins TRBV7-9 and TRBJ2-1. Germline loops: CDR1 SEHNR, CDR2 FQNEAQ (reference sequence). CDR3 size: 13 residues. CDR3 loop: CASSFLRENEQFF. The full variable domain, completed using reference TRBV7-9 and TRBJ2-1, is DTGVSQNPRHKITKRGQNVTFRCDPISEHNRLYWYRQTLGQGPEFLTYFQNEAQLEKSRLLSDRFSAERPKGSFSTLEIQRTEQGDSAMYLCASSFLRENEQFFGPGTRLTVL.

The chain joins TRBV3-1 to TRBJ2-1; without DNA, the TCRdb call of TRBD2 cannot be checked. The CDR3 consists of 18 residues. Germline CDR1 reads LGHDT; CDR2 reads YNNKEL (reference sequence). The CDR3 here is CASSQDARAGGHYGEQFF.

The chain recombines TRBV7-8 with TRBJ1-1; TCRdb lists TRBD1, though no DNA is available to test this call. Germline loops: CDR1 SGHVS, CDR2 FQNEAQ. CDR3 length: 16 amino acids. The CDR3 loop reads CASSLSDRGLNTEAFF.

The chain joins TRBV12-3 or TRBV12-4 to TRBJ2-1; TCRdb designates TRBD2, a call that cannot be tested without DNA. The CDR3 is 15 amino acids. CDR3 amino acids: CASSFGGIISDEQFF.

This rearrangement joins TRBV4-1 to TRBJ2-1; the D call of TRBD2 rests on TCRdb alone, since no DNA is present to check it. Germline loops: CDR1 MGHRA, CDR2 YSYEKL. The CDR3 contains 16 residues. CDR3 region: CASSQDRGLGGNEQFF.

The chain couples TRBV29-1 to TRBJ2-1. CDR1 is SQVTM and CDR2 is ANQGSEA in the germline V gene. The CDR3 runs 14 residues. The CDR3 reads CSVGVTFSYNEQFF.

V usage is TRBV20-1 and J usage is TRBJ2-7; the TRBD2 assignment by TCRdb is unverifiable without DNA. The CDR3 is 17 residues long. Looked up from germline, CDR1 is DFQATT and CDR2 is SNEGSKA (reference sequence). CDR3 protein: CSARVGVVAGGPREQYF.